The rows below give T cell receptor beta chains drawn from one sample of a study of blood T cell repertoires in COVID-19. This table comes from immunoSEQ multiplex PCR, and its TCRdb copy is limited to in-frame clones, with some not included. Here the sample spans 60,000 to 90,000 clones, approximately 80% being singletons. Sequencing was performed on peripheral blood. These receptors originate from a man aged 55 to 70 with active or convalescent COVID-19. Both conserved end residues are part of each CDR3. Fields, in order: clone size, J gene, V gene, D gene, CDR3 DNA, CDR3 protein. D genes are given only for firm matches. Some rows have no size entry. The others give once, few or many, or a class for an expanded clone.

clone size: -; J gene: TRBJ2-5; V gene: TRBV7-9; D gene: TRBD2; CDR3 DNA: TGTGCCAGCAGCACCCGACTAGCGGGGGGCAAGACCCAGTACTTC; CDR3 protein: CASSTRLAGGKTQYF
clone size: -; J gene: TRBJ2-1; V gene: TRBV6-6; D gene: TRBD2; CDR3 DNA: TGTGCCAGCAGTCTAGCGGACCTCTACAATGAGCAGTTCTTC; CDR3 protein: CASSLADLYNEQFF
clone size: few; J gene: TRBJ1-4; V gene: TRBV4-1; D gene: -; CDR3 DNA: TGCGCCAGCAGCCAGGGAAGGGGGGGCGGAGTGGAAAAACTGTTTTTT; CDR3 protein: CASSQGRGGGVEKLFF
clone size: -; J gene: TRBJ2-1; V gene: TRBV21-1; D gene: -; CDR3 DNA: TGTGCCAGCAGTAGACAGGCGTCCCTCTACAATGAGCAGTTCTTC; CDR3 protein: CASSRQASLYNEQFF
clone size: -; J gene: TRBJ1-2; V gene: TRBV27; D gene: -; CDR3 DNA: TGTGCCAGCAGTTTACGGCGGACACTTAACTATGGCTACACCTTC; CDR3 protein: CASSLRRTLNYGYTF
clone size: few; J gene: TRBJ2-7; V gene: TRBV9; D gene: TRBD1; CDR3 DNA: TGTGCCAGCAGCGTTTCCGGACAGGGCCCCTACGAGCAGTACTTC; CDR3 protein: CASSVSGQGPYEQYF
clone size: -; J gene: TRBJ1-1; V gene: TRBV6-1; D gene: TRBD1; CDR3 DNA: TGTGCCAGCAGTGAAACCCCCGGCAGGGGGCTTGTTGCAAACACTGAAGCTTTCTTT; CDR3 protein: CASSETPGRGLVANTEAFF
clone size: -; J gene: TRBJ2-2; V gene: TRBV3-1/TRBV3-2; D gene: -; CDR3 DNA: TGTGCCAGCAGCCAAGGGCAGTTCACCGGGGAGCTGTTTTTT; CDR3 protein: CASSQGQFTGELFF
clone size: many; J gene: TRBJ1-3; V gene: TRBV29-1; D gene: -; CDR3 DNA: TGCAGCGTTGAATCAGGGTCCGGAAACACCATATATTTT; CDR3 protein: CSVESGSGNTIYF
clone size: -; J gene: TRBJ2-1; V gene: TRBV5-1; D gene: TRBD1; CDR3 DNA: TGCGCCAGCAGCTTGTCCCTAGGGACAGGGGGCGGCTACAATGAGCAGTTCTTC; CDR3 protein: CASSLSLGTGGGYNEQFF
clone size: -; J gene: TRBJ1-2; V gene: TRBV29-1; D gene: -; CDR3 DNA: TGCAGCGTTGTGCCGGAGACGGGTGCTCCGGGCTACACCTTC; CDR3 protein: CSVVPETGAPGYTF
clone size: -; J gene: TRBJ2-4; V gene: TRBV27; D gene: TRBD1; CDR3 DNA: TGTGCCAGCAGTCCTCCACCGGGACAGCTCCTAGGTGGTGCCAAAAACATTCAGTACTTC; CDR3 protein: CASSPPPGQLLGGAKNIQYF
clone size: -; J gene: TRBJ1-4; V gene: TRBV7-6; D gene: -; CDR3 DNA: TGTGCCAGCAGCTTAGGAGTTGGGCAGGGGATTGAAAAACTGTTTTTT; CDR3 protein: CASSLGVGQGIEKLFF
clone size: -; J gene: TRBJ2-2; V gene: TRBV7-2; D gene: TRBD2; CDR3 DNA: TGTGCCAGCAGCGTGACTAGCGGGGGGGTCACCGGGGAGCTGTTTTTT; CDR3 protein: CASSVTSGGVTGELFF
clone size: -; J gene: TRBJ2-3; V gene: TRBV28; D gene: TRBD2; CDR3 DNA: TGTGCCAGCAGGGCCGCGGGGGGGGGAGGAGATACGCAGTATTTT; CDR3 protein: CASRAAGGGGDTQYF
clone size: -; J gene: TRBJ2-7; V gene: TRBV3-1/TRBV3-2; D gene: TRBD1; CDR3 DNA: TGTGCCAGCAGCCAAGCGGGGACAGGCGGCTACGAGCAGTACTTC; CDR3 protein: CASSQAGTGGYEQYF
clone size: -; J gene: TRBJ1-2; V gene: TRBV6-1; D gene: TRBD1; CDR3 DNA: TGTGCCAGCAGTGAGATTGCAGGGGGACACGGCTACACCTTC; CDR3 protein: CASSEIAGGHGYTF
clone size: -; J gene: TRBJ1-2; V gene: TRBV7-2; D gene: TRBD1; CDR3 DNA: TGTGCCAGCAGCTGGGACAGGTTGGTTTATGGCTACACCTTC; CDR3 protein: CASSWDRLVYGYTF
clone size: -; J gene: TRBJ1-2; V gene: TRBV6-5; D gene: -; CDR3 DNA: TGTGCCAGCAGTTACGGTTCAGGTGGTTATGGCTACACCTTC; CDR3 protein: CASSYGSGGYGYTF
clone size: few; J gene: TRBJ2-7; V gene: TRBV3-1/TRBV3-2; D gene: -; CDR3 DNA: TGTGCCAGCAGCCAAGACAGGGTAGCCGAGCAGTACTTC; CDR3 protein: CASSQDRVAEQYF
clone size: few; J gene: TRBJ2-7; V gene: TRBV4-1; D gene: -; CDR3 DNA: TGCGCCAGCAGCCAAGAGTCGGCCGGGGGGCGCGAGCAGTACTTC; CDR3 protein: CASSQESAGGREQYF
clone size: -; J gene: TRBJ2-1; V gene: TRBV7-2; D gene: TRBD2; CDR3 DNA: TGTGCCAGCAGCTTAGGACTAGCGGACTACAATGAGCAGTTCTTC; CDR3 protein: CASSLGLADYNEQFF